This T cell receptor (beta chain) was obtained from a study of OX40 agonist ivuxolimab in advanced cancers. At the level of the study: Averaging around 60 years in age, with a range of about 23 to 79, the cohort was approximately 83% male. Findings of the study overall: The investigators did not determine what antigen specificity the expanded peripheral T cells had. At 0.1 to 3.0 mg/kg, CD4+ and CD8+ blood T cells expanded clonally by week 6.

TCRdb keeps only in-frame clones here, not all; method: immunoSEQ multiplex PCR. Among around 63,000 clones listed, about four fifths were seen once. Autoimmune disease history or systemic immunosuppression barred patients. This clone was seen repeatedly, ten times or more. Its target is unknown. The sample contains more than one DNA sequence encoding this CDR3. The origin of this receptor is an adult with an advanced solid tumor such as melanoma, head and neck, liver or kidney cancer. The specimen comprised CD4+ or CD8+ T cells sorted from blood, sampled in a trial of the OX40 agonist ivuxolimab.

CDR3 sequence: CASKNRGETQYF. The CDR3 nucleotides read TGCGCCAGCAAGAACAGGGGGGAGACCCAGTACTTC. This chain links TRBV5-1 with TRBJ2-5; 8 positions match TRBD1. The CDR3 runs to 12 residues. From germline, CDR1 is SGHRS and CDR2 YFSETQ. The V and J ends lost 6 bases and 5 bases, in that order; junction bases with no gene match: 3.